The 25 T cell receptor beta chains below all came from one sample that was sequenced in a study of CD8+CD57+ T cells in acquired aplastic anemia. Using genomic DNA as the template, TCR beta VDJ and CDR3 profiling was carried out. From the reads, TCRdb called clonotypes with MiXCR, one entry per CDR3 protein. The sample gives around 430,000 distinct CDR3 sequences, around 32% of which show up once; less than 0.85% is in the top ten. Sequenced patients had shown CD8+CD57+ cell expansion by flow cytometry. The sequenced sample consisted of sorted CD4+, CD8+, or CD8+CD57+ T cells (not recorded which) from PBMCs. Every receptor here comes from a human donor with aplastic anemia.

This clonotype has at least ten counts. The chain recombines TRBV7-3 with TRBJ2-2; the D is unclear. This CDR3 is 13 amino acids long. Germline V CDR1 and CDR2: SGHTA, FQGTGA. The germline V and J ends were trimmed by 2 bases and 6 bases, with 7 bases remaining between them. The CDR3 is CASSLLAAGELFF. The DNA of the CDR3 is TGTGCCAGCAGCTTACTTGCGGCCGGGGAGCTGTTTTTT. Combining the CDR3 with reference TRBV7-3 and TRBJ2-2 gives the whole variable domain GAGVSQTPSNKVTEKGKYVELRCDPISGHTALYWYRQSLGQGPEFLIYFQGTGAADDSGLPNDRFFAVRPEGSVSTLKIQRTERGDSAVYLCASSLLAAGELFFGEGSRLTVL.

The chain is built from TRBV11-1 and TRBJ2-3, with D perhaps TRBD1 or TRBD2 (5 bases each). The CDR3 runs to 17 residues. V gave up 6 bases and J gave up 2 bases, with 21 bases separating them. Germline CDR1 and CDR2: SGHAT and FQDESV (reference sequence). CDR3 coding DNA: TGTGCCAGCAGTTCGGGGTATCGGGAAGGGGACACAGATACGCAGTATTTT. It translates to CASSSGYREGDTDTQYF. The complete variable domain, with remaining parts taken from reference TRBV11-1 and TRBJ2-3, reads EAEVAQSPRYKITEKSQAVAFWCDPISGHATLYWYRQILGQGPELLVQFQDESVVDDSQLPKDRFSAERLKGVDSTLKIQPAELGDSAMYLCASSSGYREGDTDTQYFGPGTRLTVL.

This clonotype has a count of ten or more. This rearrangement joins TRBV2 to TRBJ2-3, with a possible D match to TRBD2 (5 bases). Deletions cut 0 bases from V and 6 bases from J, with 13 bases between. The CDR3 is 15 amino acids. Germline V gene sequence: CDR1 SNHLY, CDR2 FYNNEI. CDR3 sequence: CASSEALPGSDTQYF. The CDR3 nucleotides are TGTGCCAGCAGTGAAGCGCTACCGGGGTCGGATACGCAGTATTTT.

Ten or more counts support this clonotype. This sequence joins TRBV25-1 and TRBJ1-2; a weak D match, TRBD1 (6 bases). The CDR3 runs to 15 residues. CDR1 is MGHDK, CDR2 SYGVNS, per germline. Trimming pared 4 bases from V and 2 bases from J, leaving 14 bases between. CDR3 in DNA: TGTGCCAGCAGTGGGAAGACAGGAACGAACTATGGCTACACCTTC. The encoded protein is CASSGKTGTNYGYTF.

As to this clonotype: Since a much larger clone is just one base distant, this may be a read error. The chain is built from TRBV7-2 and TRBJ2-7, with 9 bases that match TRBD1. The J segment lost 4 bases and the V segment lost 4 bases, leaving 8 bases of the junction unmatched. This CDR3 is built from 15 residues. The V gene's germline CDR1 is SGHTA and CDR2 FQGNSA. The CDR3 region has the DNA TGTGCCAGCAGCTCAGGGCGACAGGGGGTGTACGAGCAGTACTTC. Protein product: CASSSGRQGVYEQYF.

The chain has TRBV30 and TRBJ2-7; D is uncertain. The CDR3 sequence is 14 residues long. V was pared by 2 bases and J by 3 bases, with 14 bases between. Germline loops: CDR1 GTSNPN, CDR2 SVGIG (reference sequence). CDR3 sequence (DNA): TGTGCCTGGAGTATTCGTGCTGCGAGCTACGAGCAGTACTTC. Translation: CAWSIRAASYEQYF.

On this clonotype: A much larger clone differs by one base, so this may be a read error. CDR3 DNA sequence: TGTGCCAGCGCACGTTCCGGCCGCTATGGCTACACCTTC. Translated: CASARSGRYGYTF. The rearrangement uses TRBV9 and TRBJ1-2, with D unclear. The germline V gene has CDR1 SGDLS and CDR2 YYNGEE. The CDR3 loop spans 13 amino acids. V was shortened by 7 bases and J by 4 bases, with 14 bases between the two germline ends.

The rearrangement uses TRBV2 and TRBJ2-7; 9 bases are shared with TRBD2. V shed 10 bases and J 7 bases; nucleotides not matched to a gene: 11. The CDR3 contains 13 residues. Germline CDR1 and CDR2: SNHLY and FYNNEI. The CDR3 DNA is TGTGCCAACCAAAGACTGGCGGGAGGGGAGCAGTACTTC. Amino acid sequence: CANQRLAGGEQYF. Using reference TRBV2 and TRBJ2-7 for the parts outside the CDR3, the full variable domain is EPEVTQTPSHQVTQMGQEVILRCVPISNHLYFYWYRQILGQKVEFLVSFYNNEISEKSEIFDDQFSVERPDGSNFTLKIRSTKLEDSAMYFCANQRLAGGEQYFGPGTRLTVT.

This chain joins TRBV29-1 and TRBJ1-3, with a possible D match to TRBD1 (5 bases). In germline, CDR1 is SQVTM, CDR2 ANQGSEA. The CDR3 has 8 amino acids. Trimming took off 8 bases at V and 14 bases at J, with 10 bases between the two ends. CDR3 bases: TGCAGCTCCCCGGGGGTATATTTT. Its translation is CSSPGVYF.

As concerns this clonotype: This may arise from a read error, as a much more abundant clone is one base away. This rearrangement joins TRBV9 to TRBJ2-3; D unclear. There are 13 residues in the CDR3. Germline CDR1 reads SGDLS; CDR2 reads YYNGEE. The CDR3 DNA reads TGTCCCAGCAGCGCCTATAGCACAGATACGCAGTATTTT. Protein sequence: CPSSAYSTDTQYF.

The V gene is TRBV15, the J gene TRBJ1-2; D ambiguous. This CDR3 region has 14 residues. Germline V gene data show CDR1 as LNHNV and CDR2 as YYDKDF (reference sequence). V lost 5 bases and J lost 2, with 12 bases in between. The CDR3 sequence: CATSPPGINYGYTF. The CDR3 region has the DNA TGTGCCACCAGCCCACCCGGGATAAACTATGGCTACACCTTC.

In its sample, this clonotype was seen many times. The chain has TRBV5-6 and TRBJ1-2; D ambiguous. The CDR3 contains 12 residues. Per germline, CDR1 SGHDT and CDR2 YYEEEE. V lost 4 bases and J 8 bases, leaving 12 bases between the germline ends. CDR3 nucleotide sequence: TGTGCCAGCAGCCCGGACGGGAGAGGCTACACCTTC. Encoded protein: CASSPDGRGYTF. The variable domain in full, completed from reference TRBV5-6 and TRBJ1-2, reads DAGVTQSPTHLIKTRGQQVTLRCSPKSGHDTVSWYQQALGQGPQFIFQYYEEEERQRGNFPDRFSGHQFPNYSSELNVNALLLGDSALYLCASSPDGRGYTFGSGTRLTVV.

For the CDR3, the DNA is TGCAGTGCTAGACCCACCGACAGGGACTATGGCTACACCTTC. Its translation is CSARPTDRDYGYTF. V and J are TRBV20-1 and TRBJ1-2, with TRBD1 identical over 7 bases. V gave up 2 bases and J gave up 3 bases; unmatched junction bases: 6. Germline lookup yields CDR1 DFQATT and CDR2 SNEGSKA (reference sequence). CDR3 size: 14 residues.

This clonotype was observed a handful of times. This chain links TRBV5-6 with TRBJ2-7; TRBD1 is a possible D gene (5 bases). The V end was cut by 2 bases, the J end by 1 base, with 10 bases between. Germline V gene lookup returns CDR1 SGHDT and CDR2 YYEEEE. The length of the CDR3 is 14 residues. Here the CDR3 DNA reads TGTGCCAGCAGCTTATTACAGGCTTCCTACGAGCAGTACTTC. The encoded protein is CASSLLQASYEQYF.

V gene TRBV18 combines with J gene TRBJ2-1; 11 positions agree with TRBD2. CDR3 length: 17 residues. Trimming cost V 2 bases and J 5 bases; bases outside gene matches: 8. Per germline, CDR1 KGHSH and CDR2 LQKENI. CDR3 DNA: TGTGCCAGCTCACCATGGGGCCAACTAGCGGGGGACAATGAGCAGTTCTTC. This codes for CASSPWGQLAGDNEQFF.

With respect to this clonotype: A much larger clone lies a single base off, so this may be a read error. The chain recombines TRBV19 with TRBJ1-1, with 7 positions matching TRBD1. This CDR3 contains 14 residues. Germline V gene data show CDR1 as LNHDA and CDR2 as SQIVND (reference sequence). CDR3 sequence (DNA): TGTGCCCGTAGTACCCAGGGGGGCCGCACTGAAGCTTTCTTT. This translates into CARSTQGGRTEAFF.

A few counts support this clonotype. The chain carries TRBV7-9 and TRBJ1-1; TRBD1 matches at 9 bases. CDR1 is SEHNR, CDR2 FQNEAQ, per germline (reference sequence). This CDR3 region has 14 residues. Trimming at V came to 5 bases and at J to 4 bases, leaving 5 bases not matched to a gene. This CDR3 reads CASSVDRGTTEAFF. CDR3 DNA sequence: TGTGCCAGCAGCGTTGACAGGGGGACCACTGAAGCTTTCTTT.

J is TRBJ1-2 and V is TRBV2; D is perhaps TRBD1 (5 bases). Trimming took off 4 bases at V and 3 bases at J, with 9 bases between the two ends. This CDR3 is 13 amino acids long. CDR1 is SNHLY, CDR2 FYNNEI, per germline. The CDR3 sequence: CASSAGPYYGYTF. The CDR3 DNA reads as TGTGCCAGCAGTGCGGGACCATACTATGGCTACACCTTC.

Many counts were recorded for this clonotype. The CDR3 DNA is TGTGCCAGCAGCCAGCGACAGGGGGTAACTCTCGGCGAGCAGTACTTC. As protein: CASSQRQGVTLGEQYF. This chain uses TRBV14 with TRBJ2-7; 9 nucleotides line up with TRBD1. The V and J ends lost 3 bases and 6 bases, in that order; junction bases with no gene match: 12. CDR3 size: 16 residues. The germline CDR1 and CDR2 sequences are SGHDN and FVKESK.

The table lists this clonotype with many counts. V is TRBV5-1 and J is TRBJ1-2; weak D call: TRBD1 (5 bases). The V end was cut by 8 bases, the J end by 6 bases, with 17 bases between. The CDR3 has 13 amino acids. The germline V gene has CDR1 SGHRS and CDR2 YFSETQ. DNA of the CDR3: TGCGCCAGACGGAAACCGCAGGGTAATGGCTACACCTTC. Translation gives CARRKPQGNGYTF.

About this clonotype: This clone may be a read error of a much larger clone one base away. The chain has TRBV7-7 and TRBJ2-1; D unclear. CDR1 and CDR2 from the germline V gene are SSHAT and FNYEAQ (reference sequence). The CDR3 has 13 amino acids. CDR3 sequence reads: CASSLGRPNEQFF. DNA for the CDR3: TGTGCTAGCAGCTTAGGACGGCCCAATGAGCAGTTCTTC.

The chain employs TRBV7-2 and TRBJ2-5; D remains ambiguous. The CDR3 totals 12 residues. The germline CDR1 and CDR2 sequences are SGHTA and FQGNSA. The germline V and J ends were trimmed by 5 bases and 4 bases, with 8 bases remaining between them. The CDR3 loop is CASSRATETQYF. The CDR3 bases are TGTGCCAGCAGCCGGGCGACAGAGACCCAGTACTTC.

This clonotype showed up just a few times. The chain has TRBV10-3 and TRBJ2-7; no firm D call. V was pared by 0 bases and J by 2 bases, with 8 bases between. In germline, CDR1 is ENHRY, CDR2 SYGVKD. The CDR3 contains 14 residues. The CDR3 sequence is CAISESPGTYEQYF. In DNA form, the CDR3 reads TGTGCCATCAGTGAGTCTCCCGGCACCTACGAGCAGTACTTC.

The sample holds many counts of this clonotype. The V call is TRBV7-9, the J call TRBJ2-5; perhaps TRBD2 as D (6 bases). The germline V and J ends were trimmed by 4 bases and 2 bases, with 8 bases remaining between them. The CDR3 extends over 13 amino acids. Per germline, CDR1 SEHNR and CDR2 FQNEAQ (reference sequence). Written as DNA, the CDR3 is TGTGCCAGCAGCTCAAGCGGGCAAGAGACCCAGTACTTC. It encodes CASSSSGQETQYF.

This clonotype has ten or more counts. V is TRBV19 and J is TRBJ1-2; 7 bases map to TRBD1. CDR3 length equals 15 residues. The germline CDR1 and CDR2 sequences are LNHDA and SQIVND (reference sequence). The junction had 13 bases not matched to a gene; V was cut back by 6 bases and J by 6 bases. CDR3 sequence (DNA): TGTGCCAGTAGCACCCACTCGACAGGGCTGAATGGCTACACCTTC. It codes for CASSTHSTGLNGYTF.